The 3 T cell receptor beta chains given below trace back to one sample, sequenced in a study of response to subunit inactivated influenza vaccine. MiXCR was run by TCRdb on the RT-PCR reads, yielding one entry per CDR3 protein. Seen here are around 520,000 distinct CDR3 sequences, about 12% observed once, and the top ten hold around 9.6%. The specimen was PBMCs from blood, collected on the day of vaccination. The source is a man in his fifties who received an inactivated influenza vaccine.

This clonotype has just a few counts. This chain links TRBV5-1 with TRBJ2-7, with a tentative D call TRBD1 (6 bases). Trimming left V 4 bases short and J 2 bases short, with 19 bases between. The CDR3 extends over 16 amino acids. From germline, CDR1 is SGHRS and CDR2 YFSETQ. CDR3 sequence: CASSPGQSTPTYEQYF. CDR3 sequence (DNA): TGCGCCAGCAGCCCGGGACAAAGTACGCCCACCTACGAGCAGTACTTC. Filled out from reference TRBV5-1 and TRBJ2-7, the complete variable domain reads KAGVTQTPRYLIKTRGQQVTLSCSPISGHRSVSWYQQTPGQGLQFLFEYFSETQRNKGNFPGRFSGRQFSNSRSEMNVSTLELGDSALYLCASSPGQSTPTYEQYFGPGTRLTVT.

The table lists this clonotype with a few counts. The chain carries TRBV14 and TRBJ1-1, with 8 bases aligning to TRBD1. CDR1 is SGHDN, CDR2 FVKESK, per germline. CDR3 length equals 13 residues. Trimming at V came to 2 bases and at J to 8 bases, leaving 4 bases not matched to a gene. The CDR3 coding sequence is TGTGCCAGCAGCCAAAACCGGGACAGGGAAGCTTTCTTT. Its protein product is CASSQNRDREAFF. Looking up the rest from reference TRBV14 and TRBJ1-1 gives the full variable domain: EAGVTQFPSHSVIEKGQTVTLRCDPISGHDNLYWYRRVMGKEIKFLLHFVKESKQDESGMPNNRFLAERTGGTYSTLKVQPAELEDSGVYFCASSQNRDREAFFGQGTRLTVV.

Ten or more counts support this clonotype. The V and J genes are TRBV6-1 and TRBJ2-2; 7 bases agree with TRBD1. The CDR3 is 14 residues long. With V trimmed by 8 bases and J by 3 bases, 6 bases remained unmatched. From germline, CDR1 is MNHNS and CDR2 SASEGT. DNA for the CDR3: TGTGCCAGCGGAGGACAGGACTACACCGGGGAGCTGTTTTTT. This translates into CASGGQDYTGELFF.